The 10 T cell receptor beta chains listed next were all sequenced from one sample in a study of shared clonotypes between healthy human individuals. Some clones are missing from TCRdb's copy, which holds only in-frame ones; the method was immunoSEQ multiplex PCR. The table lists about 560,000 clones, roughly four fifths of them singletons. The sequenced sample was PBMCs. These receptors were taken from a middle-aged woman in good health. Some clones in this sample may be carry-over from other donors' samples.

This chain uses TRBV5-6 with TRBJ1-2; no reliable D call. This CDR3 is 15 amino acids long. Trimming shortened V by 1 base and J by 5 bases, and 15 bases separated the two germline ends. Germline V gives CDR1 SGHDT, CDR2 YYEEEE. CDR3 in DNA: TGTGCCAGCAGCTTGTCACAACTCAACTGGTATGGCTACACCTTC. Translated, it gives CASSLSQLNWYGYTF.

The V call is TRBV28, the J call TRBJ2-3; tentative D call: TRBD2 (6 bases). This CDR3 contains 15 residues. Trimming removed 3 bases at V and 1 base at J, with 11 bases between. Looked up from germline, CDR1 is MDHEN and CDR2 is SYDVKM. This CDR3 is CASSFRLEGTDTQYF. CDR3 sequence (DNA): TGTGCCAGCAGTTTCAGACTAGAAGGCACAGATACGCAGTATTTT.

With respect to this clone: A read error is the likely source, as a far larger clone sits one nucleotide away. The chain combines TRBV28 with TRBJ1-5, with D unresolved. Trimming took 5 bases from V and 4 from J, leaving 9 bases between them. Germline V CDR1 and CDR2: MDHEN, SYDVKM. CDR3 size: 13 residues. CDR3 protein: CASSLQGNQPQHF. CDR3 coding DNA: TGTGCCAGCAGTCTCCAAGGAAATCAGCCCCAGCATTTT.

V and J are TRBV9 and TRBJ2-5, with D possibly TRBD1 on 6 matching bases. V lost 7 bases, J lost 2 bases, and 15 bases lay in between. The germline V gene has CDR1 SGDLS and CDR2 YYNGEE. The CDR3 contains 14 residues. The CDR3 DNA is TGTGCCAGCGCGAGGGGGACCACACAAGAGACCCAGTACTTC. Residues: CASARGTTQETQYF.

This clone was observed once. This chain connects TRBV2 to TRBJ1-1; no clear D. Trimming took 1 base from V and 6 from J, leaving 12 bases between them. The germline CDR1 and CDR2 sequences are SNHLY and FYNNEI. The CDR3 is 14 residues long. For the CDR3, the DNA is TGTGCCAGCAGTGAAGTAAGGGTATCCCCTGAAGCTTTCTTT. It specifies CASSEVRVSPEAFF.

The chain uses TRBV18 and TRBJ2-3; TRBD1 is a possible D gene (5 bases). The CDR3 contains 16 residues. CDR1 and CDR2 from the germline V gene are KGHSH and LQKENI. V lost 3 bases and J lost 0, with 13 bases in between. CDR3: CASSPRAQYSTDTQYF. The CDR3 DNA reads TGTGCCAGCTCACCCAGGGCCCAGTATAGCACAGATACGCAGTATTTT.

Only one count was recorded for this clone. V usage is TRBV7-2 and J usage is TRBJ1-2; 8 bases map to TRBD1. V lost 6 bases, J lost 8 bases, and 8 bases stayed unmatched. CDR1 is SGHTA, CDR2 FQGNSA, per germline. The CDR3 has 13 residues. CDR3 DNA sequence: TGTGCCAGCAGTTCTCAGGGGGCGCGGGGCTACACCTTC. Protein: CASSSQGARGYTF. The variable domain in full, with the rest retrieved from reference TRBV7-2 and TRBJ1-2, is GAGVSQSPSNKVTEKGKDVELRCDPISGHTALYWYRQSLGQGLEFLIYFQGNSAPDKSGLPSDRFSAERTGGSVSTLTIQRTQQEDSAVYLCASSSQGARGYTFGSGTRLTVV.

V is TRBV25-1 and J is TRBJ2-5; D remains unclear. Germline loops: CDR1 MGHDK, CDR2 SYGVNS. The CDR3 length is 14 residues. The V gene lost 7 bases and the J gene lost 5 bases, with 17 bases spanning the gap. The CDR3 loop is CASTLGYPPETQYF. The DNA for the CDR3 is TGTGCCAGCACCCTGGGGTATCCCCCGGAGACCCAGTACTTC.

The chain recombines TRBV10-3 with TRBJ2-7, with 7 bases aligning to TRBD1. After removal of 3 bases from V and 3 bases from J, the junction contained 8 bases not matched to a gene. The CDR3 has 15 amino acids. Per germline, CDR1 ENHRY and CDR2 SYGVKD. CDR3 sequence reads: CAISDNRGLSYEQYF. The CDR3 DNA is TGTGCCATCAGTGATAACAGGGGTCTGAGCTACGAGCAGTACTTC.

This chain connects TRBV7-3 to TRBJ2-2; 8 bases align to TRBD2. Germline V gene sequence: CDR1 SGHTA, CDR2 FQGTGA. V trimming: 6 bases; J trimming: 3 bases; junction bases outside the gene matches: 6. There are 15 residues in the CDR3. The CDR3 sequence: CASSQSGRDTGELFF. The CDR3 nucleotides read TGTGCCAGCAGTCAAAGCGGGAGAGACACCGGGGAGCTGTTTTTT.